The entry that follows covers one TCR beta chain sequence. Its antigen is still unknown. Primers for the PCR totalled 60 Vbeta and 13 Jbeta. Sequencing used immunoSEQ multiplex PCR; TCRdb keeps in-frame clones, though not all of them. The table records approximately 200,000 clones, approximately 88% of them present only once. These data are taken from a study of cytomegalovirus exposure and HLA in healthy donors. Points from the study as a whole: Listed as cytomegalovirus-associated were 150 to 200 TCR beta chains. Most sequenced TCRs were rare (though some public TCRs occurred in many donors). Other equally common chains were less clonally expanded than HLA-associated TCR beta chains, a later analysis showed. Researchers left out some V segments, among them TRBV6-2 and TRBV6-3, as indistinguishable.

After removal of 6 bases from V and 5 bases from J, the junction contained 9 bases not matched to a gene. This CDR3 has 14 amino acids. The germline V gene encodes CDR1 SNHLY and CDR2 FYNNEI. J is TRBJ2-5 and V is TRBV2; 7 nucleotides align to TRBD1. This sequence originates from a boy aged 5-17 years in good health and CMV-seronegative. The sequenced sample consisted of PBMCs. In DNA, the CDR3 is TGTGCCAGCAGAACGACAGGGTTGGAGGAGACCCAGTACTTC. Encoded protein: CASRTTGLEETQYF.